The 29 T cell receptor beta chains in this list originate from one sample, sequenced in a study of blood T cells in healthy people across ages. Alongside a J-beta primer mix, a sample-barcoded 5' primer served in a second PCR lasting about 7 to 12 cycles. TCRdb itself ran the 5' RACE reads through MiXCR, one entry per CDR3 protein. The sample includes roughly 1,800,000 distinct CDR3 sequences, about 50% of them seen just once. The material sequenced was blood. These receptors originate from a woman aged 40 to 50 in good health.

In this sample, this clonotype turned up many times. The J gene is TRBJ2-7, the V gene TRBV4-2; 8 bases fit TRBD1. V shed 1 base, J shed 6 bases, and the junction held 5 bases outside the gene matches. This CDR3 has 14 amino acids. The germline V gene has CDR1 LGHNA and CDR2 YNFKEQ. The CDR3, as DNA: TGTGCCAGCAGCCAAGGACAGGGGACGGGCGAGCAGTACTTC. It encodes CASSQGQGTGEQYF.

This clonotype was observed a handful of times. The rearrangement links TRBV5-6 to TRBJ2-7, with D unclear. Germline CDR1 SGHDT, CDR2 YYEEEE. Between the trimmed V and J ends, which lost 5 bases and 0 bases, there was a span of 9 bases. The CDR3 is made up of 13 amino acids. The CDR3 DNA sequence: TGTGCCAGCAGGGCGGTAGACTCCTACGAGCAGTACTTC. It is translated as CASRAVDSYEQYF.

This clonotype was picked up a small number of times. This rearrangement joins TRBV7-9 to TRBJ1-6, with TRBD1 as a possible D gene (5 bases). The germline CDR1 and CDR2 sequences are SEHNR and FQNEAQ (reference sequence). This CDR3 spans 13 amino acids. Trimming cost V 3 bases and J 9 bases, with 9 bases left between them. The CDR3 sequence: CASSFEQVSPLHF. In DNA form, the CDR3 reads TGTGCCAGCAGCTTCGAACAGGTTTCACCCCTCCACTTT.

The chain carries TRBV7-2 and TRBJ2-5; D unresolved. V was clipped by 5 bases and J by 5 bases, with 12 bases between them. In germline, CDR1 is SGHTA, CDR2 FQGNSA. The CDR3 runs 13 residues. CDR3 in amino acids: CASSVDHMETQYF. Written as DNA, the CDR3 is TGTGCCAGCAGCGTAGATCACATGGAGACCCAGTACTTC.

V is TRBV6-6 and J is TRBJ1-2; D remains unclear. V was pared by 2 bases and J by 4 bases, with 14 bases between. Germline V CDR1 and CDR2: MNHNY, SVGAGI (reference sequence). The CDR3 has 15 amino acids. The CDR3 nucleotides are TGTGCCAGCAGTTACGAGGGCCGTATAGGCTATGGCTACACCTTC. Its protein is CASSYEGRIGYGYTF.

This sequence joins TRBV2 and TRBJ2-1, with 14 nucleotides matching TRBD2. This CDR3 has 17 amino acids. J was trimmed by 6 bases and V by 9 bases; bases with no gene match: 13. Looked up from germline, CDR1 is SNHLY and CDR2 is FYNNEI. The DNA of the CDR3 is TGTGCCAGGCAGACTAGCGGGGGGGCCAAAGCCCTCAATGAGCAGTTCTTC. The encoded protein is CARQTSGGAKALNEQFF.

The V gene is TRBV6-5, the J gene TRBJ2-1; the D is unclear. The germline CDR1 and CDR2 sequences are MNHEY and SVGAGI. Trimming stripped 0 bases from V and 7 bases from J, with 19 bases between. The CDR3 has 17 residues. The CDR3 is CASSYSIGLGSVNEQFF. The CDR3 DNA is TGTGCCAGCAGTTACTCGATAGGCCTAGGCTCCGTGAATGAGCAGTTCTTC.

The chain uses TRBV7-9 and TRBJ1-2; possibly TRBD1 for D (6 bases). The CDR3 consists of 13 residues. Germline assignment: CDR1 SEHNR and CDR2 FQNEAQ (reference sequence). The V end was cut by 5 bases, the J end by 4 bases, with 11 bases between. The CDR3 sequence is CASSHTGPYGYTF. CDR3 bases: TGTGCCAGCAGCCATACAGGGCCCTATGGCTACACCTTC. Variable domain in full (rest from reference TRBV7-9 and TRBJ1-2): DTGVSQNPRHKITKRGQNVTFRCDPISEHNRLYWYRQTLGQGPEFLTYFQNEAQLEKSRLLSDRFSAERPKGSFSTLEIQRTEQGDSAMYLCASSHTGPYGYTFGSGTRLTVV.

The rearrangement joins TRBV13 to TRBJ2-5; D might be TRBD2 (6 bases). Germline CDR1 is PRHDT and CDR2 is FYEKMQ (reference sequence). V dropped 2 bases and J dropped 5 bases, with 15 bases sitting between them. The CDR3 is made up of 15 amino acids. DNA of the CDR3: TGTGCCAGCAGCTTAAGCGGGTCCGGGGTGGAGACCCAGTACTTC. This gives the protein CASSLSGSGVETQYF.

The rearrangement uses TRBV7-9 and TRBJ2-1; D call uncertain. The CDR3 is made up of 13 amino acids. Germline loops: CDR1 SEHNR, CDR2 FQNEAQ (reference sequence). V was clipped by 5 bases and J by 3 bases, with 8 bases between them. The CDR3, as DNA: TGTGCCAGCAGCGTACTTAGCTACAATGAGCAGTTCTTC. Its protein product is CASSVLSYNEQFF.

This clonotype occurred a few times. The gene calls are TRBV5-1 and TRBJ2-3, with D tentatively TRBD2 (5 bases). V gave up 4 bases and J gave up 5 bases, with 14 bases separating them. CDR3 size: 14 residues. CDR1 is SGHRS and CDR2 is YFSETQ in the germline V gene. The CDR3 here is CASSQAGSGDTQYF. The CDR3, as DNA: TGCGCCAGCAGCCAGGCAGGCAGCGGAGATACGCAGTATTTT.

The rearrangement uses TRBV20-1 and TRBJ1-2; D is unclear. Trimming shortened V by 3 bases and J by 1 base, and 6 bases separated the two germline ends. The germline CDR1 and CDR2 sequences are DFQATT and SNEGSKA (reference sequence). The CDR3 length is 12 residues. CDR3 in amino acids: CSASPDNYGYTF. Here the CDR3 DNA reads TGCAGTGCTAGTCCGGATAACTATGGCTACACCTTC.

This chain links TRBV18 with TRBJ2-1; 9 bases line up with TRBD1. The CDR3 totals 13 residues. V shed 5 bases, J shed 9 bases, and the junction held 5 bases outside the gene matches. The germline gives CDR1 KGHSH, CDR2 LQKENI. The CDR3 bases are TGTGCCAGCTCAGGGACAGGGCTTACTGAGCAGTTCTTC. Its translation is CASSGTGLTEQFF.

The V and J genes are TRBV6-1 and TRBJ2-3; tentatively, D is TRBD2 (5 bases). The CDR3 spans 14 residues. The V end was cut by 4 bases, the J end by 2 bases, with 10 bases between. Germline-derived CDR1 and CDR2 are MNHNS and SASEGT. The CDR3 bases are TGTGCCAGCAGTGCTAGCCATTCCACAGATACGCAGTATTTT. Protein sequence: CASSASHSTDTQYF.

This clonotype has only a few counts. The CDR3 DNA follows: TGTGCCAGCAGTTTACGTGGCAGGATGGACGAGCAGTACTTC. Amino acid sequence: CASSLRGRMDEQYF. The chain couples TRBV27 to TRBJ2-7; D is uncertain. Germline V gives CDR1 MNHEY, CDR2 SMNVEV (reference sequence). There are 14 residues in the CDR3. Trimming removed 2 bases from V and 5 bases from J, with 13 bases in between.

This chain connects TRBV3-1 to TRBJ2-2; TRBD2 might be the D (5 bases). The CDR3 has 19 residues. CDR1 is LGHDT, CDR2 YNNKEL, per germline (reference sequence). V was shortened by 0 bases and J by 4 bases, with 21 bases between the two germline ends. CDR3 sequence reads: CASSQDTVGVRRGTGELFF. CDR3 nucleotides: TGTGCCAGCAGCCAAGATACGGTCGGGGTACGGAGAGGCACCGGGGAGCTGTTTTTT. Drawing the rest from reference TRBV3-1 and TRBJ2-2, the complete variable domain is DTAVSQTPKYLVTQMGNDKSIKCEQNLGHDTMYWYKQDSKKFLKIMFSYNNKELIINETVPNRFSPKSPDKAHLNLHINSLELGDSAVYFCASSQDTVGVRRGTGELFFGEGSRLTVL.

This sequence joins TRBV15 and TRBJ2-4; D may correspond to TRBD1 or TRBD2 (5 bases each). Germline V gene sequence: CDR1 LNHNV, CDR2 YYDKDF (reference sequence). The V end was cut by 9 bases, the J end by 6 bases, with 24 bases between. The CDR3 contains 16 residues. In nucleotides, the CDR3 is TGTGCCACTTCGCCAGCCGGGGCTCTGAGGCCAAACATTCAGTACTTC. It is translated as CATSPAGALRPNIQYF.

The chain is built from TRBV5-1 and TRBJ2-5; TRBD1 agrees at 7 bases. Germline CDR1 is SGHRS and CDR2 is YFSETQ. This CDR3 has 15 residues. Losses at the gene ends were 2 bases for V and 5 bases for J; bases not matched to a gene: 9. CDR3 coding DNA: TGCGCCAGCAGCTTCCCCGACAGGGTGGGGGAGACCCAGTACTTC. The encoded protein is CASSFPDRVGETQYF.

The sample holds a few counts of this clonotype. The chain carries TRBV24-1 and TRBJ2-1, with a weak D call TRBD1 (6 bases). This CDR3 is 16 amino acids long. Germline V gives CDR1 KGHDR, CDR2 SFDVKD. Trimming removed 3 bases from V and 4 bases from J, with 15 bases in between. CDR3 DNA: TGTGCCACCAGTGATCCTGGACAGCGGATTTACAATGAGCAGTTCTTC. It translates to CATSDPGQRIYNEQFF.

This clonotype was detected ten times or more. J is TRBJ2-4 and V is TRBV7-2; D is unclear. The V end lost 3 bases, the J end lost 3 bases, and 12 bases lay between the germline ends. The germline V gene encodes CDR1 SGHTA and CDR2 FQGNSA. The CDR3 spans 15 residues. The CDR3 is CASSFSTGYKNIQYF. The CDR3, as DNA: TGTGCCAGCAGCTTCTCGACTGGCTACAAAAACATTCAGTACTTC.

The count of this clonotype is one. V and J are TRBV28 and TRBJ2-1; D perhaps matches TRBD2 (6 bases). Per the germline V gene, CDR1 is MDHEN and CDR2 is SYDVKM. The CDR3 is 15 amino acids. The V gene lost 7 bases and the J gene lost 10 bases, with 23 bases spanning the gap. The CDR3 spells CASIPPLGTGGEQFF. In DNA form, the CDR3 reads TGTGCCAGCATTCCCCCGCTAGGGACTGGCGGCGAGCAGTTCTTC.

V and J are TRBV7-2 and TRBJ2-3; D unresolved. The length of the CDR3 is 15 residues. Germline CDR1 SGHTA, CDR2 FQGNSA. V was clipped by 5 bases and J by 0 bases, with 12 bases between them. CDR3 amino acids: CASSLLGESTDTQYF. CDR3 bases: TGTGCCAGCAGCCTACTTGGTGAAAGCACAGATACGCAGTATTTT.

This clonotype was observed a handful of times. J is TRBJ2-1 and V is TRBV28; D ambiguous. This CDR3 comprises 16 residues. The germline V and J ends were trimmed by 7 bases and 0 bases, with 16 bases remaining between them. CDR1 and CDR2 from the germline V gene are MDHEN and SYDVKM. This CDR3 reads CASTPRGRTSYNEQFF. Written as DNA, the CDR3 is TGTGCCAGCACCCCACGCGGTCGGACCTCCTACAATGAGCAGTTCTTC.

The chain couples TRBV15 to TRBJ1-1; no clear D. CDR1 LNHNV and CDR2 YYDKDF come from the germline V gene (reference sequence). Trimming took off 0 bases at V and 5 bases at J, with 4 bases between the two ends. The CDR3 is 12 residues long. The CDR3 DNA reads as TGTGCCACCAGCAGAGAAGGGACTGAAGCTTTCTTT. Residues: CATSREGTEAFF.

The J gene is TRBJ1-5, the V gene TRBV6-2 or TRBV6-3; TRBD1 is a possible D gene (6 bases). With 0 bases removed from V and 2 bases from J, the gap between germline ends came to 11 bases. The CDR3 length is 16 residues. Germline values: CDR1 MNHEY, CDR2 SVGEGT. The DNA for the CDR3 is TGTGCCAGCAGTTACTCGGGGGGGCGCGGCAATCAGCCCCAGCATTTT. Encoded protein: CASSYSGGRGNQPQHF.

The chain joins TRBV4-2 to TRBJ2-5, with D perhaps matching TRBD2 (7 bases). Germline assignment: CDR1 LGHNA and CDR2 YNFKEQ. This CDR3 is 17 amino acids long. The germline V and J ends were trimmed by 5 bases and 3 bases, with 22 bases remaining between them. CDR3: CASSINVLRGGEETQYF. The CDR3 nucleotides read TGTGCCAGCAGCATCAACGTCCTAAGGGGGGGAGAAGAGACCCAGTACTTC.

The chain links TRBV13 to TRBJ2-6, with TRBD1 matching over 10 bases. The length of the CDR3 is 17 residues. Trimming removed 4 bases from V and 4 bases from J; junction bases left unmatched: 7. The V gene's germline CDR1 is PRHDT and CDR2 FYEKMQ (reference sequence). The CDR3 DNA reads as TGTGCCAGCAGCTCCGGGACAGGGGTGACAGGGGCCAACGTCCTGACTTTC. Its translation: CASSSGTGVTGANVLTF. Looking up the rest from reference TRBV13 and TRBJ2-6 gives the full variable domain: AAGVIQSPRHLIKEKRETATLKCYPIPRHDTVYWYQQGPGQDPQFLISFYEKMQSDKGSIPDRFSAQQFSDYHSELNMSSLELGDSALYFCASSSGTGVTGANVLTFGAGSRLTVL.

This rearrangement joins TRBV29-1 to TRBJ1-2; TRBD1 is a possible D gene (6 bases). The CDR3 runs 12 residues. Trimming removed 5 bases from V and 5 bases from J, with 12 bases in between. Germline V gives CDR1 SQVTM, CDR2 ANQGSEA. The CDR3 DNA follows: TGCAGCGTTCTCGGGACAAATTATGGCTACACCTTC. This sequence encodes CSVLGTNYGYTF.

The sample holds a few counts of this clonotype. J is TRBJ2-6 and V is TRBV27, with TRBD2 matching 8 bases. CDR1 and CDR2 (germline): MNHEY, SMNVEV (reference sequence). CDR3 size: 21 residues. The J segment lost 4 bases and the V segment lost 1 base, leaving 18 bases of the junction unmatched. The CDR3 here is CASSLWSSGGAMSSGANVLTF. The CDR3 DNA reads as TGTGCCAGCAGTTTATGGAGCTCGGGAGGGGCGATGTCTTCCGGGGCCAACGTCCTGACTTTC.